A selection of T cell receptor beta chains follows, all from one sample in a study of blood T cell repertoires in COVID-19. The protocol was immunoSEQ multiplex PCR, while the TCRdb copy is restricted to in-frame clones and leaves out a portion. The table shows about 200,000 clones, with approximately 84% occurring only once. Sequences were obtained from peripheral blood. The receptors were sampled from a woman older than 75 with acute or convalescent COVID-19. Each CDR3 is given with its conserved first and last residue.

V gene	CDR3 protein
TRBV6-5	CASSYSTGEQYF
TRBV11-2	CASSLVPVGRGLSSQQYF
TRBV7-9	CASSLSYSNQPQHF
TRBV9	CASSPMTGSWETQYF
TRBV7-9	CASSSSDRPSSYEQYF
TRBV2	CASPRTGLYGYTF
TRBV12-3/TRBV12-4	CASSFGNQPQHF
TRBV12-3/TRBV12-4	CASSFYRNTEAFF
TRBV28	CASSLELPNTEAFF
TRBV3-1/TRBV3-2	CASSRSGAAGNTIYF
TRBV29-1	CSVGLAGGEQFF
TRBV7-2	CASSSQRSRGEEKLFF
TRBV10-1	CASSEFSGAGLNEQFF
TRBV19	CASSISSSNQPQHF
TRBV2	CASRTTGRIGEAFF
TRBV2	CASSDRGGTLHF
TRBV28	CASSLGLRGRVGYTF
TRBV7-9	CASSLTQLAGNYEQYF
TRBV5-1	CASSPGQGEWPQHF
TRBV6-2/TRBV6-3	CASSPWTSGSYNEQFF
TRBV6-6	CASSPMETQYF
TRBV6-1	CASSDGHSYYQPQHF
TRBV4-3	CASSQDPYNRGSSEKLFF
TRBV19	CASSIDTGEWETQYF
TRBV9	CASSVTGSNTEAFF
TRBV7-2	CASSLRTSLEQYF
TRBV5-1	CASSLEPSGSVEQFF
TRBV28	CASSLSSRGRARSGELFF
TRBV27	CASSLGAPTDTQYF
TRBV28	CASTFPDRAYGYTF
TRBV7-2	CASSLNLAGGPGELFF
TRBV11-2	CASSLGQSYGYTF
TRBV10-3	CATGIGRYEQYF
TRBV14	CASSQDSGPTKQYF
TRBV28	CASSSGLAKETQYF
TRBV30	CAWRVLAGGPKQFF
TRBV3-1/TRBV3-2	CASSLGGQGGVSPLHF
TRBV4-1	CASSQERRGLSYEQYF
TRBV19	CASSRSGTRLINEQFF
TRBV6-5	CASSGGGNQETQYF
TRBV7-7	CASSLDRGSGQYF
TRBV3-1/TRBV3-2	CASSQIRPGGETQYF
TRBV2	CASSGGGSYNEQFF